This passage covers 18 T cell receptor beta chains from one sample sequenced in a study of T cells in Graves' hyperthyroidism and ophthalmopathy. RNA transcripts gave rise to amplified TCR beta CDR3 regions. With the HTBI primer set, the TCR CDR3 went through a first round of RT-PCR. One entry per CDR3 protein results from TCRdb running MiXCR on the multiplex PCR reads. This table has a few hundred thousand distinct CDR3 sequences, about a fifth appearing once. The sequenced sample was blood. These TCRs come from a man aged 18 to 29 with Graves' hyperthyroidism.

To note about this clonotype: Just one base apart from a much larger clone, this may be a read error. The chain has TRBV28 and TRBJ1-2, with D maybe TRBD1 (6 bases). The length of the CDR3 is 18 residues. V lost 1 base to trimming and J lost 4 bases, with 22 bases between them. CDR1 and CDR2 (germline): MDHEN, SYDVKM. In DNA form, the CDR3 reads TGTGCCAGCAGTTTATTTTTGGAAAGGGCAGGGGATTTCTATGGCTACACCTTC. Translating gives CASSLFLERAGDFYGYTF.

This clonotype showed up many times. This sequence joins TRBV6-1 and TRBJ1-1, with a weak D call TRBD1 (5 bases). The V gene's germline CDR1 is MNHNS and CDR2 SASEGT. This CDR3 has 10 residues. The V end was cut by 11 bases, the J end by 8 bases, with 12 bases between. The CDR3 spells CAPRGAEAFF. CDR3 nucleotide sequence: TGTGCCCCACGAGGGGCGGAAGCTTTCTTT.

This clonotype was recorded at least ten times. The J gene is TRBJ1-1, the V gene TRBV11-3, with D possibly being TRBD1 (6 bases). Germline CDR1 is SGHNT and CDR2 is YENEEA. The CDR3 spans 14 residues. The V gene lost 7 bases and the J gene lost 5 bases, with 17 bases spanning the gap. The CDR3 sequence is CASTSAGGHTEAFF. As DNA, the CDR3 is TGTGCCAGCACATCGGCGGGGGGGCATACTGAAGCTTTCTTT.

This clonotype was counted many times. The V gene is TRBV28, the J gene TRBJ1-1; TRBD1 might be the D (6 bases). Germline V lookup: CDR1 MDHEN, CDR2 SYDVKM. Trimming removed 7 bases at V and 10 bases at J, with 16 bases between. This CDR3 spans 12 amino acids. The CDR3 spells CASIRGGSRAFF. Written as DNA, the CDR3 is TGTGCCAGCATCCGGGGGGGCTCTCGAGCTTTCTTT.

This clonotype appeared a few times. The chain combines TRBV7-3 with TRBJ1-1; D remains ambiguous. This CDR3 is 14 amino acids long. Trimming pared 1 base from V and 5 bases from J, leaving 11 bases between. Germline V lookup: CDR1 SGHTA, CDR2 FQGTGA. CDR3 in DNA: TGTGCCAGCAGCTTAATGTCGACGGGGACTGAAGCTTTCTTT. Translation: CASSLMSTGTEAFF. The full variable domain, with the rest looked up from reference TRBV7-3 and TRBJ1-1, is GAGVSQTPSNKVTEKGKYVELRCDPISGHTALYWYRQSLGQGPEFLIYFQGTGAADDSGLPNDRFFAVRPEGSVSTLKIQRTERGDSAVYLCASSLMSTGTEAFFGQGTRLTVV.

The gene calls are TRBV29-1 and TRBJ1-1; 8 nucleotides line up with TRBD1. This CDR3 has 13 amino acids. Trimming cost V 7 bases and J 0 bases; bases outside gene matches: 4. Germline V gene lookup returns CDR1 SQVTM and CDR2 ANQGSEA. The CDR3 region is CSGWGQVNTEAFF. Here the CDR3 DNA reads TGCAGCGGATGGGGACAGGTGAACACTGAAGCTTTCTTT.

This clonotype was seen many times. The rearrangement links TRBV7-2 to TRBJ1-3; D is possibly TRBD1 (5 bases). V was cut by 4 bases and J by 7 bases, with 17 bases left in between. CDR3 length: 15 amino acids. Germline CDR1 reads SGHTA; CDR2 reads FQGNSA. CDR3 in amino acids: CASSSRTNGGNTIYF. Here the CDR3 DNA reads TGTGCCAGCAGCTCCCGGACAAACGGCGGGAACACCATATATTTT.

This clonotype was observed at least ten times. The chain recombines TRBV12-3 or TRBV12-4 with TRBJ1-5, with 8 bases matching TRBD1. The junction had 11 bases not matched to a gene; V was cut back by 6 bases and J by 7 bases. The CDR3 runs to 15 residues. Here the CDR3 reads CASSPDRDLWQPQHF. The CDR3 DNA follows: TGTGCCAGCAGCCCGGACAGGGACCTTTGGCAGCCCCAGCATTTT.

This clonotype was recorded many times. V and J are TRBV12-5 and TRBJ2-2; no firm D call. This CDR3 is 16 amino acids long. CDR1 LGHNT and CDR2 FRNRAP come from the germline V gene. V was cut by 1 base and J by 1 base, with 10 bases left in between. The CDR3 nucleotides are TGTGCTAGTGGTTTGGCCCCTACCCTGAACACCGGGGAGCTGTTTTTT. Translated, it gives CASGLAPTLNTGELFF. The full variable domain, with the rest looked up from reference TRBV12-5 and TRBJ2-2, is DARVTQTPRHKVTEMGQEVTMRCQPILGHNTVFWYRQTMMQGLELLAYFRNRAPLDDSGMPKDRFSAEMPDATLATLKIQPSEPRDSAVYFCASGLAPTLNTGELFFGEGSRLTVL.

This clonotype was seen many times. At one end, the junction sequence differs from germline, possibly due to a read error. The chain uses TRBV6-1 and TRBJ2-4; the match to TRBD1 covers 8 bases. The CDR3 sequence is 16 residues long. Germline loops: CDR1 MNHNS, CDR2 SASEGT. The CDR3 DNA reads TGTGCCAGCAGTGAAGCACACAGGGGGACCAAAAACATTAAGTACTTC. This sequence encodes CASSEAHRGTKNIKYF.

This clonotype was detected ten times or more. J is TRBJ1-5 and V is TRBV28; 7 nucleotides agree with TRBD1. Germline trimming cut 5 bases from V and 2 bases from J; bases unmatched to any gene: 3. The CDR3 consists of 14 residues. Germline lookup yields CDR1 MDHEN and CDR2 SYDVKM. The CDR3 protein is CASSTGEGNQPQHF. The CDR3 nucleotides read TGTGCCAGCAGTACAGGGGAGGGCAATCAGCCCCAGCATTTT.

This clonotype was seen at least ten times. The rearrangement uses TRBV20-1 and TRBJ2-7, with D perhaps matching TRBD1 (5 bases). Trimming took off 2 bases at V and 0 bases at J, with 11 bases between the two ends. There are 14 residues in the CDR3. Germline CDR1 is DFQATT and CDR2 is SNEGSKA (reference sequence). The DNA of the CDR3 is TGCAGTGCTAGACCACAGGATTTCTCCTACGAGCAGTACTTC. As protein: CSARPQDFSYEQYF.

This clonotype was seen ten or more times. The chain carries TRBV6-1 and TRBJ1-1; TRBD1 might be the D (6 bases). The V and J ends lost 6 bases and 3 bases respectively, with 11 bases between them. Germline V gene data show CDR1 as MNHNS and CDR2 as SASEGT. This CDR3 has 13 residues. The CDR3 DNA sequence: TGTGCCAGCAGGCGGGACACTCACACTGAAGCTTTCTTT. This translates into CASRRDTHTEAFF.

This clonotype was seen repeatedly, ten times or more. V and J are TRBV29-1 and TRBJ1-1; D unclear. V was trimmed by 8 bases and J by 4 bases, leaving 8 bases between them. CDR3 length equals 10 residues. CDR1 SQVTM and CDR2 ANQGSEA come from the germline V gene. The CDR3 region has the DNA TGCAGCACCCACAGCACTGAAGCTTTCTTT. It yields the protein CSTHSTEAFF. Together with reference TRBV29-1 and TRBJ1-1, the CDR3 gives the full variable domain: SAVISQKPSRDICQRGTSLTIQCQVDSQVTMMFWYRQQPGQSLTLIATANQGSEATYESGFVIDKFPISRPNLTFSTLTVSNMSPEDSSIYLCSTHSTEAFFGQGTRLTVV.

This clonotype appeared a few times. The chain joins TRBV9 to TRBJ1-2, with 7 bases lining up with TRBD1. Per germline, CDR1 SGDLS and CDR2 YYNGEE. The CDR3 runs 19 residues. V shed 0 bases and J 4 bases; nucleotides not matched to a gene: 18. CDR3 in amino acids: CASSVGPSLTGEPSYGYTF. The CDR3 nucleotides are TGTGCCAGCAGCGTAGGCCCTTCACTTACAGGGGAACCCTCCTATGGCTACACCTTC.

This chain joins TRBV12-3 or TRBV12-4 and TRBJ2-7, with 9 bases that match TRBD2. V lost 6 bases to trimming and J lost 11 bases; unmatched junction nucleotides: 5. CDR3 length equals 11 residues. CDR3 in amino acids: CASSWAGGKYF. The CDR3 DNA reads TGTGCCAGCAGCTGGGCGGGGGGGAAGTACTTC.

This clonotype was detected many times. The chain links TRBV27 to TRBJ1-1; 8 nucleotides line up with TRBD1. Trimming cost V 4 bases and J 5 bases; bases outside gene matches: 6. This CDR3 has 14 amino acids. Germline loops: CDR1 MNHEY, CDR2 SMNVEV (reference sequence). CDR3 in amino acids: CASSYQGAQTEAFF. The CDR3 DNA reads TGTGCCAGCAGTTATCAGGGGGCGCAAACTGAAGCTTTCTTT.

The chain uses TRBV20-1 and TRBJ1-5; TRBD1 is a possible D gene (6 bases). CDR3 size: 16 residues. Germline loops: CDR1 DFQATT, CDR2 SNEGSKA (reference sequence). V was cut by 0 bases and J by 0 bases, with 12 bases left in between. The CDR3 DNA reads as TGCAGTGCTAGAGAACAGGGTCTTAATAGCAATCAGCCCCAGCATTTT. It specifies CSAREQGLNSNQPQHF.